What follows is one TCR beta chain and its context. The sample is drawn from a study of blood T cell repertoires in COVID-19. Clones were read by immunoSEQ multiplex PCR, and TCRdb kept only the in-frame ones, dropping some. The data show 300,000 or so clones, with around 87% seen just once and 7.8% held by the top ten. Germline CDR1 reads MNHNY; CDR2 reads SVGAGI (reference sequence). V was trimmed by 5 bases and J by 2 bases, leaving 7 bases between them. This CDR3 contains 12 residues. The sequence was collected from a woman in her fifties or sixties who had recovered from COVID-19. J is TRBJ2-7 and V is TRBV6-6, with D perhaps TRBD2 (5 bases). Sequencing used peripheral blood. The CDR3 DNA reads TGTGCCAGCAGTAGCGGCGCCTACGAGCAGTACTTC. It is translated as CASSSGAYEQYF.